The 8 T cell receptor beta chains listed next were all sequenced from one sample in a study of blood T cell repertoires in COVID-19. TCRdb keeps only in-frame clones here, not all; method: immunoSEQ multiplex PCR. In the table there are some 350,000 clones, approximately 89% of which are singletons. The sample was PBMCs or T cells enriched from blood (not recorded which). These receptors all come from a man aged 25 to 45 who had recovered from COVID-19.

The chain couples TRBV19 to TRBJ2-1; D unresolved. The V gene lost 5 bases and the J gene lost 1 base, with 9 bases spanning the gap. CDR1 and CDR2 from the germline V gene are LNHDA and SQIVND (reference sequence). This CDR3 is 14 amino acids long. The CDR3 DNA reads TGTGCCAGTAGTTTTGTCCGGTCCTACAATGAGCAGTTCTTC. It is translated as CASSFVRSYNEQFF.

This clone appeared a single time. This chain uses TRBV7-9 with TRBJ1-1; TRBD1 matches 8 bases. Germline CDR1 reads SEHNR; CDR2 reads FQNEAQ (reference sequence). This CDR3 comprises 13 residues. After removal of 3 bases from V and 9 bases from J, the junction contained 6 bases not matched to a gene. The CDR3 sequence is CASSFLQGAQAFF. Here the CDR3 DNA reads TGTGCCAGCAGCTTCCTTCAGGGGGCTCAAGCTTTCTTT.

This chain uses TRBV9 with TRBJ2-1; D perhaps matches TRBD2 (7 bases). Per the germline V gene, CDR1 is SGDLS and CDR2 is YYNGEE. The CDR3 covers 15 residues. The V end lost 8 bases, the J end lost 2 bases, and 17 bases lay between the germline ends. The CDR3 is CASAPGGGPYNEQFF. The DNA of the CDR3 is TGTGCCAGTGCCCCTGGCGGGGGCCCCTACAATGAGCAGTTCTTC.

V usage is TRBV19 and J usage is TRBJ1-1; D possibly corresponds to TRBD1 (6 bases). This CDR3 spans 12 amino acids. Germline V lookup: CDR1 LNHDA, CDR2 SQIVND (reference sequence). Trimming removed 4 bases from V and 6 bases from J, with 9 bases in between. CDR3 coding DNA: TGTGCCAGTAGTACCCGACAGGCTGAAGCTTTCTTT. Its translation is CASSTRQAEAFF.

J is TRBJ1-1 and V is TRBV28; TRBD1 might be the D (6 bases). CDR1 and CDR2 (germline): MDHEN, SYDVKM. V was trimmed by 5 bases and J by 0 bases, leaving 10 bases between them. CDR3 length: 14 residues. This CDR3 reads CASSLTGLNTEAFF. CDR3 DNA: TGTGCCAGCAGTCTTACAGGGCTGAACACTGAAGCTTTCTTT.

This clone was seen just once. The V call is TRBV9, the J call TRBJ2-3, with 7 bases that match TRBD2. Germline V CDR1 and CDR2: SGDLS, YYNGEE. The V segment lost 4 bases and the J segment 2 bases; nucleotides outside the gene matches: 10. This CDR3 spans 16 amino acids. The CDR3: CASSLRAGLATDTQYF. The CDR3 DNA reads TGTGCCAGCAGCCTCAGAGCGGGGCTTGCCACAGATACGCAGTATTTT.

On this clone: Other DNA sequences within the sample encode an identical CDR3. V usage is TRBV20-1 and J usage is TRBJ2-7; unclear D gene. The CDR3 sequence is 10 residues long. Per the germline V gene, CDR1 is DFQATT and CDR2 is SNEGSKA (reference sequence). The V end was cut by 5 bases, the J end by 3 bases, with 5 bases between. This chain's CDR3 is CSAPFYEQYF. The CDR3 DNA sequence: TGCAGTGCTCCGTTCTACGAGCAGTACTTC.

The chain carries TRBV6-2 or TRBV6-3 and TRBJ1-3; possibly TRBD1 for D (6 bases). Germline lookup yields CDR1 MNHEY and CDR2 SVGEGT. The CDR3 loop spans 17 amino acids. V was clipped by 0 bases and J by 3 bases, with 15 bases between them. CDR3 protein: CASSYSTGGKRGNTIYF. CDR3 DNA sequence: TGTGCCAGCAGTTACTCTACGGGGGGCAAGCGTGGAAACACCATATATTTT.